The clone carrying this T cell receptor beta chain was seen a handful of times. Libraries were prepared by immunoSEQ multiplex PCR; TCRdb keeps only in-frame clonotypes and omits some of them. The sample records 150,000 to 200,000 clones, roughly four fifths being singletons. The record originates from a study of blood T cell repertoires in COVID-19. From germline, CDR1 is SGHAT and CDR2 FQNNGV. The CDR3 consists of 15 residues. V lost 1 base to trimming and J lost 3 bases, with 10 bases between them. The sequencing input was peripheral blood. V is TRBV11-2 and J is TRBJ2-1; D may be TRBD2 (6 bases). The receptor was isolated from a woman over 75 with acute or convalescent COVID-19. The CDR3 DNA is TGTGCCAGCAGCTTAGCAGCGGGCAGCTACAATGAGCAGTTCTTC. The encoded protein is CASSLAAGSYNEQFF.